The T cell receptor (beta chain) under discussion was sequenced for a study of blood T cell repertoires in COVID-19. Study-level background: Collection of acute and convalescent COVID-19 samples took place in the United States, Italy and Spain. In each case, the material was cDNA or gDNA derived from T cells, B-cell-depleted T cells, or PBMCs.

Original methodology: Reference gene primer amplification gave estimated nucleated cell counts. Measured with immunoSEQ multiplex PCR; TCRdb has only the in-frame clones, and not every one. Clone size and V and J calls were adopted from that table, with D and trimming inferred from the DNA. The data contain approximately 250,000 clones, roughly 83% of them singletons. Trimming removed 2 bases at V and 1 base at J, with 8 bases between. The CDR3 totals 14 residues. Looked up from germline, CDR1 is SGHTA and CDR2 is FQGNSA. This receptor was taken from a woman between 50 and 59 years old with acute or convalescent COVID-19. The genes are TRBV7-2 and TRBJ1-1, with D perhaps TRBD1 (5 bases). The sequenced sample consisted of peripheral blood. The CDR3 loop is CASSLRRANTEAFF. The CDR3 DNA reads TGTGCCAGCAGCTTACGCAGGGCGAACACTGAAGCTTTCTTT.